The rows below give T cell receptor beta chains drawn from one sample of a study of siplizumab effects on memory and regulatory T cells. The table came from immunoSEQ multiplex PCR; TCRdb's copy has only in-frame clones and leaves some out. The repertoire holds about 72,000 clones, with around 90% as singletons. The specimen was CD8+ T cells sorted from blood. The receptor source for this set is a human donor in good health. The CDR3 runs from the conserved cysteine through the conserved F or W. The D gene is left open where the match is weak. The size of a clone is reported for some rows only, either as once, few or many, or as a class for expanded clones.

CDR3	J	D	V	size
CASSTGAREAFF	TRBJ1-1	TRBD1	TRBV6-5	NA
CASSLGPHSPNTEAFF	TRBJ1-1	NA	TRBV11-3	NA
CASSLVGSNYGYTF	TRBJ1-2	NA	TRBV7-9	NA
CASSQGGTEAFF	TRBJ1-1	NA	TRBV16	NA
CASSWGGKDTQYF	TRBJ2-3	NA	TRBV27	NA
CASSLAGRVGDEQFF	TRBJ2-1	NA	TRBV5-5	once
CASSLGTRTVEQYF	TRBJ2-7	NA	TRBV6-5	NA
CASSQVWGGTGELFF	TRBJ2-2	NA	TRBV7-8	NA
CASSSPPVNEQFF	TRBJ2-1	NA	TRBV5-1	NA
CASSYAGGTYEQYF	TRBJ2-7	TRBD2	TRBV27	NA
CASSHLTGGADGYTF	TRBJ1-2	TRBD1	TRBV7-6	NA
CASSPGDSSQETQYF	TRBJ2-5	NA	TRBV5-8	once
CASSILGGAHYEQYF	TRBJ2-7	NA	TRBV4-1	NA
CAISDVGRADEGSNTEAFF	TRBJ1-1	NA	TRBV10-3	NA
CASSIGGQTNYGYTF	TRBJ1-2	NA	TRBV19	NA
CASSIGSELYGYTF	TRBJ1-2	NA	TRBV19	NA
CASRQGNYGYTF	TRBJ1-2	TRBD1	TRBV7-9	few
CASSADRGTTYEQYF	TRBJ2-7	TRBD1	TRBV19	NA
CASSYNGNEQFF	TRBJ2-1	NA	TRBV6-6	NA
CASSLAAGAYEQYF	TRBJ2-7	NA	TRBV5-1	NA
CASRHNTYTGELFF	TRBJ2-2	NA	TRBV19	once
CASSSTSGRSNEQFF	TRBJ2-1	TRBD2	TRBV7-3	NA
CASSGGTSGDRDEQFF	TRBJ2-1	TRBD2	TRBV9	once
CSVEGGLAGKSSYNEQFF	TRBJ2-1	TRBD2	TRBV29-1	NA
CASSEDRDTEAFF	TRBJ1-1	NA	TRBV6-1	NA